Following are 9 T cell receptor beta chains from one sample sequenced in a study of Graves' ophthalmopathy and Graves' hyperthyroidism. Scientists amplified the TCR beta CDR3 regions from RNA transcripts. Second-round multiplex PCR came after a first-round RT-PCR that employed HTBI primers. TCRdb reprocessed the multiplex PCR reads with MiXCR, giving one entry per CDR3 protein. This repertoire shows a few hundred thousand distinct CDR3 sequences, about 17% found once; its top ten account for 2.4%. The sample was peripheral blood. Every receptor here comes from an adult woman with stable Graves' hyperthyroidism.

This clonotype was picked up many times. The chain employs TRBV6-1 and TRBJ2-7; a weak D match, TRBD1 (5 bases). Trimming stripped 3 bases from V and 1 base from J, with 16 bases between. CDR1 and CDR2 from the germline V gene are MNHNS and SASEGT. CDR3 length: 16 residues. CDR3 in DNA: TGTGCCAGCAGTGATCCCGGTGGTCAGGGATCCTACGAGCAGTACTTC. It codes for CASSDPGGQGSYEQYF.

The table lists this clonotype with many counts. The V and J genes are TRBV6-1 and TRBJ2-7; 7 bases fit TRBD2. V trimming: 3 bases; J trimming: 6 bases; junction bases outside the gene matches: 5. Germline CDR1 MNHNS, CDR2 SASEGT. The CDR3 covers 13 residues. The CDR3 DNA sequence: TGTGCCAGCAGTGATAACGGGGGGTCCGAGCAGTACTTC. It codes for CASSDNGGSEQYF.

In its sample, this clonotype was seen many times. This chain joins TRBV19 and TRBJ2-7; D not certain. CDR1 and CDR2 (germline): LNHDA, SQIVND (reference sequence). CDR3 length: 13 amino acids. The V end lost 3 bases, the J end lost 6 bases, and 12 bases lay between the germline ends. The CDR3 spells CASSIVGRREQYF. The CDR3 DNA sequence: TGTGCCAGTAGTATCGTAGGTAGGCGCGAGCAGTACTTC.

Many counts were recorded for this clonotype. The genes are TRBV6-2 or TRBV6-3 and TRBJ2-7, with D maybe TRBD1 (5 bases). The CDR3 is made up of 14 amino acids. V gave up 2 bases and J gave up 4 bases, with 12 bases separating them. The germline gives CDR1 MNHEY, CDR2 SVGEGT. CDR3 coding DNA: TGTGCCAGCAGTTACGCATCAGGGCCGTACGAGCAGTACTTC. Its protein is CASSYASGPYEQYF.

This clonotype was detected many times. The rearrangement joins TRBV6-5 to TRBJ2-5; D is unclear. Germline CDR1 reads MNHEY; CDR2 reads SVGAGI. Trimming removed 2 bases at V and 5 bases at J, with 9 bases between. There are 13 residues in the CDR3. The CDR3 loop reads CASSYKGLETQYF. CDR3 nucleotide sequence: TGTGCCAGCAGTTACAAGGGATTGGAGACCCAGTACTTC.

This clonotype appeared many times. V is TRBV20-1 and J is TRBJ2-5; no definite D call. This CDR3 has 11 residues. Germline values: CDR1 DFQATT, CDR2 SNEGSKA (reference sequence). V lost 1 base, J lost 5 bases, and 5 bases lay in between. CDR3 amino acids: CSARVSETQYF. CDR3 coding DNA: TGCAGTGCTAGAGTTTCGGAGACCCAGTACTTC.

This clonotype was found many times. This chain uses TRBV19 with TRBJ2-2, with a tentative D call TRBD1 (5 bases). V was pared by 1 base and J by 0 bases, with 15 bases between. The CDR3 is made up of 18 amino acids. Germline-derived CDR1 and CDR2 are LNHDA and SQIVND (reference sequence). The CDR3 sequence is CASSIGQGLTANTGELFF. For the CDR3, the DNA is TGTGCCAGTAGTATAGGTCAGGGTTTGACCGCGAACACCGGGGAGCTGTTTTTT. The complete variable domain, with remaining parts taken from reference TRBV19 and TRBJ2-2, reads DGGITQSPKYLFRKEGQNVTLSCEQNLNHDAMYWYRQDPGQGLRLIYYSQIVNDFQKGDIAEGYSVSREKKESFPLTVTSAQKNPTAFYLCASSIGQGLTANTGELFFGEGSRLTVL.

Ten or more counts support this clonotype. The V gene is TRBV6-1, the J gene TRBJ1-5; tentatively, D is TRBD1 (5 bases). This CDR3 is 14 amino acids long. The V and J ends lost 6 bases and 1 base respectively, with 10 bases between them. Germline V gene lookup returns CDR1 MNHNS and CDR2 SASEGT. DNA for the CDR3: TGTGCCAGCAGGGGTCCAGGGAGCAATCAGCCCCAGCATTTT. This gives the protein CASRGPGSNQPQHF.

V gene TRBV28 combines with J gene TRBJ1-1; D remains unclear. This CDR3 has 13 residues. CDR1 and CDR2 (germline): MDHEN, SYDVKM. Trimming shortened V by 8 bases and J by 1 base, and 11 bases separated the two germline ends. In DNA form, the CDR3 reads TGTGCCAGCCCGGGGTTTGAGAACACTGAAGCTTTCTTT. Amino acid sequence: CASPGFENTEAFF.